This TCR beta chain originates from a study of T cells after yellow fever vaccination. Notes on the study in general: Any FACS-sorted repertoire could hold abundant clonotypes that contaminate it from the bulk population. A weaker secondary response peaked on day 5, the primary on day 15.

TCR cDNA, made by 5'RACE template switching, carried an added universal primer site and UMIs. TCRdb analysed the 5' RACE reads with MiXCR anew, one entry per CDR3 protein. The sample holds 100,000 to 150,000 distinct CDR3 sequences, around 15% seen once. As concerns this clonotype: Its antigen is currently unknown.

Sequencing was performed on CD8+ T cells sorted from PBMCs, taken 5 days after the yellow fever booster vaccination. The clonotype comes from a man younger than 30 who received the YFV17D yellow fever vaccine.

CDR3 DNA sequence: TGTGCCAGCAGTAGTACTCAGGGGACCTACGAGCAGTACGTC. Translated: CASSSTQGTYEQYV. The chain uses TRBV27 and TRBJ2-7; maybe TRBD1 (6 bases). Germline loops: CDR1 MNHEY, CDR2 SMNVEV (reference sequence). This CDR3 has 14 residues. V lost 5 bases to trimming and J lost 2 bases, with 13 bases between them.